These 30 T cell receptor beta chains were all obtained from the same sample, sequenced in a study of human CD8 memory T cell subsets. Investigators built TCR beta libraries using UMI-labeled 5' RACE. TCRdb re-called the 5' RACE reads; every CDR3 protein appears as one record, without DNA. The table for this sample gives roughly 18,000 distinct CDR3 sequences. Sequenced sample: CD8+ T cells from PBMCs. The receptors were gathered from a human donor in good health.

The rearrangement uses TRBV20-1 and TRBJ1-5; the D call of TRBD1 rests on TCRdb alone, since no DNA is present to check it. The CDR3 sequence is 14 residues long. In germline, CDR1 is DFQATT, CDR2 SNEGSKA (reference sequence). CDR3 in amino acids: CSADAGGGNQPQHF.

This chain connects TRBV20-1 to TRBJ1-1. The CDR3 runs 12 residues. The V gene's germline CDR1 is DFQATT and CDR2 SNEGSKA (reference sequence). CDR3 protein: CSARGRLAEAFF.

This chain joins TRBV29-1 and TRBJ2-7; TCRdb's D call, TRBD1, is unchecked because there is no DNA. The CDR3 length is 14 residues. Germline CDR1 and CDR2: SQVTM and ANQGSEA. The CDR3 region is CSVAGGVFSYEQYF.

The chain carries TRBV19 and TRBJ2-7; there is no DNA to check the TCRdb D call of TRBD1. Germline V gene lookup returns CDR1 LNHDA and CDR2 SQIVND (reference sequence). The CDR3 runs 17 residues. This CDR3 is CATRGQGKTGESYEQYF.

The chain combines TRBV6-6 with TRBJ2-7; TCRdb's assignment of TRBD1 cannot be checked, as there is no DNA. This CDR3 contains 11 residues. CDR1 and CDR2 (germline): MNHNY, SVGAGI (reference sequence). CDR3 loop: CASSPRTEKYF.

The J gene is TRBJ2-2, the V gene TRBV9. CDR3 length: 15 residues. Germline lookup yields CDR1 SGDLS and CDR2 YYNGEE. CDR3 sequence: CASSVGSDHTGELFF.

J is TRBJ2-5 and V is TRBV28; lacking DNA, the TRBD1 call made by TCRdb goes unchecked. This CDR3 region has 14 residues. Germline values: CDR1 MDHEN, CDR2 SYDVKM. The chain's CDR3 is CASSSRLGFETQYF.

The CDR3 loop reads CSVSSGTTYNEQFF. V and J are TRBV29-1 and TRBJ2-1; TCRdb picks TRBD2, but there is no DNA to check that call. Looked up from germline, CDR1 is SQVTM and CDR2 is ANQGSEA. The CDR3 is 14 amino acids.

This CDR3 reads CASSFEQGRTEAFF. The V gene is TRBV28, the J gene TRBJ1-1; TCRdb proposes TRBD1, but this gene call is untestable without DNA. The germline V gene encodes CDR1 MDHEN and CDR2 SYDVKM. This CDR3 region has 14 residues.

Considering frequency, this clonotype is medium-sized. This chain's CDR3 is CASTDTDGGREAFF. This chain joins TRBV28 and TRBJ1-1; the TCRdb call, TRBD1, lacks DNA for checking. The germline V gene has CDR1 MDHEN and CDR2 SYDVKM. This CDR3 has 14 residues.

The chain joins TRBV1 to TRBJ2-4; TCRdb gives TRBD2 as the D gene, but with no DNA this cannot be confirmed. TRBV1 is termed a pseudogene. This CDR3 contains 18 residues. Here the CDR3 reads CTSSPPRREGPAKNIQYF.

The CDR3 spells CASSNQGSGSPLHF. V and J are TRBV7-9 and TRBJ1-6; TCRdb proposes TRBD1, but this gene call is untestable without DNA. Germline assignment: CDR1 SEHNR and CDR2 FQNEAQ (reference sequence). This CDR3 contains 14 residues.

The chain carries TRBV20-1 and TRBJ1-1; TCRdb calls TRBD1, which cannot be checked without DNA. This CDR3 spans 12 amino acids. Germline CDR1 DFQATT, CDR2 SNEGSKA (reference sequence). This CDR3 reads CSARRTDLEAFF.

The rearrangement links TRBV7-9 to TRBJ2-3; TCRdb reports TRBD2, a call that lacks DNA to check it against. CDR3 size: 16 residues. Germline V CDR1 and CDR2: SEHNR, FQNEAQ (reference sequence). The chain's CDR3 is CASSLTTGGHADTQYF.

The chain uses TRBV10-3 and TRBJ1-1; TCRdb selects TRBD1, and the lack of DNA leaves this call unchecked. Germline V gene lookup returns CDR1 ENHRY and CDR2 SYGVKD. The CDR3 totals 14 residues. The CDR3 sequence: CAISGGQLNTEAFF.

The chain is built from TRBV28 and TRBJ2-7; TCRdb's D call, TRBD1, is unchecked because there is no DNA. Germline lookup yields CDR1 MDHEN and CDR2 SYDVKM. The CDR3 has 13 amino acids. The CDR3 is CASSSTGGDEQYF.

The CDR3 is CASSLAPPQETQYF. The rearrangement joins TRBV12-3 or TRBV12-4 to TRBJ2-5. The CDR3 spans 14 residues.

This chain uses TRBV5-6 with TRBJ1-3. CDR3 size: 15 residues. Germline assignment: CDR1 SGHDT and CDR2 YYEEEE. The CDR3 region is CATSRGLSSGNTIYF.

The rearrangement uses TRBV20-1 and TRBJ1-6. The germline gives CDR1 DFQATT, CDR2 SNEGSKA (reference sequence). This CDR3 has 13 amino acids. This CDR3 is CSARDRKSSPLHF.

The chain recombines TRBV6-2 or TRBV6-3 with TRBJ1-1; TCRdb picks TRBD1, but there is no DNA to check that call. This CDR3 has 13 amino acids. Germline V CDR1 and CDR2: MNHEY, SVGEGT. The CDR3 spells CASRLTVNTEAFF.

This clonotype shows up as medium-sized by frequency. This rearrangement joins TRBV7-9 to TRBJ2-3; TCRdb's D call, TRBD2, is unchecked because there is no DNA. CDR1 and CDR2 (germline): SEHNR, FQNEAQ (reference sequence). This CDR3 is built from 15 residues. The CDR3 here is CASRRSGVLTDTQYF.

This rearrangement joins TRBV6-5 to TRBJ2-7; the D call from TCRdb, TRBD1, cannot be confirmed without DNA. The CDR3 consists of 16 residues. Germline V lookup: CDR1 MNHEY, CDR2 SVGAGI. The CDR3 protein is CASSKRIGQTFYEQYF.

This rearrangement joins TRBV7-2 to TRBJ2-7. Germline V gives CDR1 SGHTA, CDR2 FQGNSA. This CDR3 has 14 residues. The CDR3 loop reads CASSPVIGTYEQYF.

This chain connects TRBV5-5 to TRBJ2-7; TCRdb's D call, TRBD1, is unchecked because there is no DNA. The CDR3 runs to 12 residues. CDR1 is SGHKS, CDR2 YYEKEE, per germline (reference sequence). CDR3 residues: CASRGDVREQYF.

This chain uses TRBV4-3 with TRBJ1-3. Germline CDR1 LGHNA, CDR2 YSLEER. The CDR3 is made up of 15 amino acids. CDR3 residues: CASSQDTGSGNTIYF.

This chain uses TRBV19 with TRBJ2-7; the D gene TCRdb calls, TRBD1, cannot be checked with no DNA. The CDR3 contains 14 residues. Germline loops: CDR1 LNHDA, CDR2 SQIVND (reference sequence). CDR3 sequence: CASSIQGGPYEQYF.

The rearrangement uses TRBV7-9 and TRBJ2-5. Per germline, CDR1 SEHNR and CDR2 FQNEAQ (reference sequence). The CDR3 consists of 12 residues. CDR3: CASSPIGETQYF.

This sequence joins TRBV11-2 and TRBJ1-1; TCRdb outputs TRBD1, but without DNA this stays unchecked. The CDR3 loop spans 15 amino acids. Germline V lookup: CDR1 SGHAT, CDR2 FQNNGV. The CDR3 sequence: CASSLEGLGDTEAFF.

The rearrangement joins TRBV19 to TRBJ2-1. CDR3 length: 14 amino acids. From germline, CDR1 is LNHDA and CDR2 SQIVND (reference sequence). CDR3 sequence: CASSIGSTYNEQFF.

The V and J genes are TRBV7-2 and TRBJ2-7; TCRdb selects TRBD2, and the lack of DNA leaves this call unchecked. Germline V gene lookup returns CDR1 SGHTA and CDR2 FQGNSA. The CDR3 covers 14 residues. The CDR3 reads CASSLGSLAYEQYF.